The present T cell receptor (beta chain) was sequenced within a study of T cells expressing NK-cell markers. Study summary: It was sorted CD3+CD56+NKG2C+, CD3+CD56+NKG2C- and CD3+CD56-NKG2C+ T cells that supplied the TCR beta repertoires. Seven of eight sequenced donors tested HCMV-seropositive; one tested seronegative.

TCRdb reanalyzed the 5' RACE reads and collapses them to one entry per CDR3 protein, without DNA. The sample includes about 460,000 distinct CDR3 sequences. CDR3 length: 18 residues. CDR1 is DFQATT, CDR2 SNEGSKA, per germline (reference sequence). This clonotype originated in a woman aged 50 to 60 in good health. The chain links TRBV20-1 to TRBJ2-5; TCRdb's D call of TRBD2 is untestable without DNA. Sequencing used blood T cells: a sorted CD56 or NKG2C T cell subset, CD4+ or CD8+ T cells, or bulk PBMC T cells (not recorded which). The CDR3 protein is CSARDQGLAGGPRETQYF.